This TCR beta chain was sequenced in a study of post-analysis software for immune sequencing data. Notes on the study in general: The authors found that F measure strongly co-clustered same-batch samples. Among a few TRBV segments more frequent in patients than controls were TRBV5-6, TRBV5-1 and TRBV20-1.

The germline CDR1 and CDR2 sequences are SGHRS and YFSETQ. The CDR3 has 17 amino acids. V was cut by 2 bases and J by 0 bases, with 14 bases left in between. Every TCR beta cDNA library bore unique molecular identifiers. TCRdb analysed the PCR reads with MiXCR anew, one entry per CDR3 protein. The data contain fewer than 850,000 distinct CDR3 sequences, 25% to 30% of them singletons. As for this clonotype: No antigen is known for it.

The sequence was obtained from a girl aged 10 to 17 with multiple sclerosis. The J gene is TRBJ1-4, the V gene TRBV5-1; TRBD1 is a possible D gene (6 bases). Input material: blood. The CDR3 loop reads CASSFGGRTATNEKLFF. Written as DNA, the CDR3 is TGCGCCAGCAGCTTTGGCGGCAGGACAGCAACTAATGAAAAACTGTTTTTT.